These T cell receptor beta chains were read from a single sample in a study of response to subunit inactivated influenza vaccine. TCRdb ran MiXCR on the RT-PCR reads and lists one entry per CDR3 protein. There are about 780,000 distinct CDR3 sequences in the sample; approximately 17% occur only once, and approximately 11% lies in the top ten. Sequences were derived from PBMCs from blood, sampled around 5 days after vaccination. The receptors come from a man aged 45-60 years who received an inactivated influenza vaccine. CDR3s include the opening cysteine and the closing phenylalanine or tryptophan.

v_gene: TRBV6-5
len: 12
j_gene: TRBJ2-3
CDR3aa: CASIQGSDTQYF

v_gene: TRBV15
len: 12
j_gene: TRBJ1-1
CDR3aa: CATSRDRFEAFF

v_gene: TRBV20-1
len: 13
j_gene: TRBJ1-5
CDR3aa: CSARQDRIGPQHF

v_gene: TRBV20-1
len: 15
j_gene: TRBJ1-5
CDR3aa: CSALGGSGINQPQHF

v_gene: TRBV12-3/TRBV12-4
len: 13
j_gene: TRBJ1-2
CDR3aa: CASRVGPVYGYTF

v_gene: TRBV20-1
len: 14
j_gene: TRBJ2-7
CDR3aa: CSFQSGLLSNEQYF

v_gene: TRBV20-1
len: 13
j_gene: TRBJ2-1
CDR3aa: CSASLTSGGEQFF

v_gene: TRBV20-1
len: 13
j_gene: TRBJ2-7
CDR3aa: CSAWAATTYEQYF

v_gene: TRBV20-1
len: 14
j_gene: TRBJ1-4
CDR3aa: CSASVRTANEKLFF

v_gene: TRBV12-3/TRBV12-4
len: 13
j_gene: TRBJ2-7
CDR3aa: CASRLQDVYEQYF

v_gene: TRBV5-1
len: 17
j_gene: TRBJ2-4
CDR3aa: CASSSGLAGVTKNIQYF

v_gene: TRBV25-1
len: 16
j_gene: TRBJ2-1
CDR3aa: CASSPLGTGDYNEQFF

v_gene: TRBV5-6
len: 16
j_gene: TRBJ2-3
CDR3aa: CASSLGGLAGANTQYF

v_gene: TRBV15
len: 13
j_gene: TRBJ2-5
CDR3aa: CATSRVIQETQYF

v_gene: TRBV20-1
len: 13
j_gene: TRBJ2-5
CDR3aa: CSTEGLVQETQYF

v_gene: TRBV28
len: 13
j_gene: TRBJ2-5
CDR3aa: CASSPTKRETQYF

v_gene: TRBV14
len: 14
j_gene: TRBJ2-5
CDR3aa: CASSQDRAPGTQYF

v_gene: TRBV6-1
len: 15
j_gene: TRBJ2-3
CDR3aa: CASSELLRVADTQYF

v_gene: TRBV7-2
len: 15
j_gene: TRBJ2-2
CDR3aa: CASSLGLAGSGELCF

v_gene: TRBV20-1
len: 14
j_gene: TRBJ2-1
CDR3aa: CSARVSGGASEQFF

v_gene: TRBV9
len: 14
j_gene: TRBJ2-1
CDR3aa: CASSEETAGNEQFF

v_gene: TRBV29-1
len: 17
j_gene: TRBJ2-2
CDR3aa: CSAEETSGRDNTGELFF

v_gene: TRBV15
len: 14
j_gene: TRBJ1-1
CDR3aa: CATSRDLGKTEAFF

v_gene: TRBV27
len: 14
j_gene: TRBJ2-7
CDR3aa: CASSFTGASYEQYF

v_gene: TRBV5-1
len: 14
j_gene: TRBJ1-2
CDR3aa: CASRADGFNYGYTF

v_gene: TRBV5-5
len: 14
j_gene: TRBJ1-1
CDR3aa: CASSTNRGNTEAFF

v_gene: TRBV12-3/TRBV12-4
len: 13
j_gene: TRBJ1-2
CDR3aa: CASSLIPREGYTF

v_gene: TRBV20-1
len: 14
j_gene: TRBJ1-5
CDR3aa: CSGKTGWRNQPQHF

v_gene: TRBV25-1
len: 13
j_gene: TRBJ1-3
CDR3aa: CASSAIAGNTIYF

v_gene: TRBV29-1
len: 12
j_gene: TRBJ2-5
CDR3aa: CSGDRRGETQYF

v_gene: TRBV12-3/TRBV12-4
len: 14
j_gene: TRBJ1-5
CDR3aa: CASRLGQGGQPQHF

v_gene: TRBV7-8
len: 14
j_gene: TRBJ1-1
CDR3aa: CASSVRGGRTEAFF

v_gene: TRBV12-3/TRBV12-4
len: 16
j_gene: TRBJ2-7
CDR3aa: CASSPRRRRGLYEQYF

v_gene: TRBV11-2
len: 15
j_gene: TRBJ2-3
CDR3aa: CASSLVGTGGDTQYF

v_gene: TRBV4-3
len: 15
j_gene: TRBJ1-5
CDR3aa: CASSQDWGTNQPQHF

v_gene: TRBV29-1
len: 12
j_gene: TRBJ1-2
CDR3aa: CSVVGLNYGYTF

v_gene: TRBV6-1
len: 11
j_gene: TRBJ1-1
CDR3aa: CASSERSEAFF

v_gene: TRBV12-3/TRBV12-4
len: 12
j_gene: TRBJ1-4
CDR3aa: CASSQNLRKLFF

v_gene: TRBV27
len: 14
j_gene: TRBJ1-6
CDR3aa: CASSFSGANSPLHF

v_gene: TRBV29-1
len: 17
j_gene: TRBJ2-3
CDR3aa: CSVEDLGGRVGTDTQYF

v_gene: TRBV4-1
len: 13
j_gene: TRBJ2-5
CDR3aa: CASSQDYTGTQYF

v_gene: TRBV6-2/TRBV6-3
len: 14
j_gene: TRBJ2-7
CDR3aa: CASSTGTGGFEQYF

v_gene: TRBV12-3/TRBV12-4
len: 17
j_gene: TRBJ2-3
CDR3aa: CASSKRLAGASTDTQYF

v_gene: TRBV5-1
len: 13
j_gene: TRBJ2-3
CDR3aa: CASSFYVGDTQYF

v_gene: TRBV20-1
len: 16
j_gene: TRBJ2-7
CDR3aa: CSAAPLRQGGIYEQYF

v_gene: TRBV12-3/TRBV12-4
len: 13
j_gene: TRBJ2-7
CDR3aa: CASTRDVGYEQYF

v_gene: TRBV6-1
len: 15
j_gene: TRBJ1-3
CDR3aa: CASTLLGTGVHTIYF

v_gene: TRBV4-1
len: 15
j_gene: TRBJ2-2
CDR3aa: CASSEQGAHTGELFF

v_gene: TRBV9
len: 17
j_gene: TRBJ2-1
CDR3aa: CASSVEASGRWANEQFF

v_gene: TRBV7-9
len: 15
j_gene: TRBJ2-5
CDR3aa: CASSLAGFYQETQYF

v_gene: TRBV2
len: 16
j_gene: TRBJ2-2
CDR3aa: CASRKTGGPNTGELFF

v_gene: TRBV28
len: 14
j_gene: TRBJ2-4
CDR3aa: CASSGGSRGNIQYF